This T cell receptor beta chain was sequenced during a study of blood T cell repertoires in COVID-19. In the study overall: The United States, Italy and Spain supplied acute and convalescent COVID-19 samples. Sources were T cells, B-cell-depleted T cells, or PBMCs; the material itself was cDNA or gDNA.

The V end was cut by 6 bases, the J end by 4 bases, with 10 bases between. CDR3 length equals 13 residues. The V gene's germline CDR1 is LNHDA and CDR2 SQIVND (reference sequence). Cohorts were assigned according to the clinical history that participants reported. Clones were sequenced by immunoSEQ multiplex PCR, and TCRdb holds only the in-frame ones, with some missing. The sample shows over 300,000 clones, about 85% of them seen only once. This receptor was identified in a woman aged 25 to 39 who had recovered from COVID-19. The chain employs TRBV19 and TRBJ1-5; D remains unclear. The sequenced sample consisted of PBMCs or T cells enriched from blood (not recorded which). The CDR3 loop reads CASSPDTNQPQHF. CDR3 in DNA: TGTGCCAGTAGCCCTGACACAAATCAGCCCCAGCATTTT.